These T cell receptor beta chains were read from a single sample in a study of cytomegalovirus exposure and HLA in healthy donors. Method: immunoSEQ multiplex PCR; TCRdb's copy keeps in-frame clones and lacks some. The data show around 190,000 clones, around 77% seen once. The specimen sequenced was PBMCs. Receptor source: a man aged 60 to 69 in good health and CMV-seronegative. Each CDR3 is given with its conserved first and last residue. The order of the fields is V gene, clone size, CDR3 length, J gene, D gene, CDR3 protein, CDR3 DNA. A D gene is named only where the DNA matches it firmly. Clone size is shown for a subset of rows, as once, few, many or a class of expanded clone.

>TRBV6-1|once|14|TRBJ2-7|TRBD2
CASSEATSGYEQYF
TGTGCCAGCAGTGAAGCCACTAGCGGGTACGAGCAGTACTTC
>TRBV5-1|.|15|TRBJ2-2|TRBD2
CASSLRLAGSGELFF
TGCGCCAGCAGCTTGAGGCTAGCGGGCTCCGGGGAGCTGTTTTTT
>TRBV19|.|15|TRBJ1-2|TRBD1
CASSALVGTGSGYTF
TGTGCCAGTAGTGCCCTGGTGGGGACAGGGAGCGGCTACACCTTC
>TRBV5-1|few|17|TRBJ2-7|TRBD1
CASSLGVPGQGAYEQYF
TGCGCCAGCAGCCTCGGGGTCCCGGGACAGGGGGCCTACGAGCAGTACTTC
>TRBV5-1|.|15|TRBJ1-1|TRBD1
CASSKGSTGLSEAFF
TGCGCCAGCAGTAAGGGTTCGACAGGGCTGAGTGAAGCTTTCTTT
>TRBV5-1|.|13|TRBJ2-2|.
CASSLEGTGELFF
TGCGCCAGCAGCTTGGAGGGGACCGGGGAGCTGTTTTTT
>TRBV27|.|16|TRBJ2-3|TRBD2
CASRDLAGIGTDTQYF
TGTGCCAGCAGGGACCTAGCGGGAATAGGCACAGATACGCAGTATTTT
>TRBV7-9|.|14|TRBJ2-1|TRBD1
CASSLVLGQPSLFF
TGTGCCAGCAGCTTAGTCTTGGGACAGCCTTCTCTGTTCTTC
>TRBV9|.|15|TRBJ2-7|.
CASSVVDSLLYEQYF
TGTGCCAGCAGCGTAGTGGACAGTCTATTGTACGAGCAGTACTTC
>TRBV5-4|.|15|TRBJ2-1|TRBD2
CASSFSGGPYNEQFF
TGTGCCAGCAGCTTTAGCGGGGGACCCTACAATGAGCAGTTCTTC
>TRBV27|.|16|TRBJ2-3|TRBD1
CASSTTARGFGDTQYF
TGTGCCAGCAGTACTACGGCCAGGGGGTTCGGAGATACGCAGTATTTT
>TRBV25-1|.|16|TRBJ1-2|TRBD1
CASSEYITGGNYGYPF
TGTGCCAGCAGTGAATATATCACAGGGGGCAACTATGGCTACCCCTTC
>TRBV6-1|once|14|TRBJ1-5|.
CASKGLQGHQPQHF
TGTGCCAGTAAAGGTCTCCAGGGGCATCAGCCCCAGCATTTT
>TRBV6-6|.|15|TRBJ2-4|.
CASSYSSGAKNIQYF
TGTGCCAGCAGTTACTCATCGGGGGCCAAAAACATTCAGTACTTC
>TRBV9|.|14|TRBJ2-7|.
CASSVDWSAYEQYF
TGTGCCAGCAGCGTAGATTGGAGCGCCTACGAGCAGTACTTC
>TRBV6-5|.|12|TRBJ1-4|.
CASSRAGEKLFF
TGTGCCAGCAGTAGAGCGGGTGAAAAACTGTTTTTT
>TRBV28|.|14|TRBJ2-2|.
CASSNAGRDGELFF
TGTGCCAGCAGCAATGCGGGGCGGGACGGGGAGCTGTTTTTT
>TRBV2|few|15|TRBJ2-3|TRBD2
CASNGLAGSTDTQYF
TGTGCCAGCAACGGACTAGCGGGGAGCACAGATACGCAGTATTTT
>TRBV7-8|.|14|TRBJ2-7|.
CASSLDSTTYEQYF
TGTGCCAGCAGCTTAGACAGCACCACCTACGAGCAGTACTTC
>TRBV19|few|14|TRBJ1-5|.
CASRRDSEGQPQNF
TGTGCCAGTCGACGGGACTCAGAGGGGCAGCCCCAGAATTTT
>TRBV7-7|.|14|TRBJ2-1|TRBD1
CASSLGTGGNEQFF
TGTGCCAGCAGTTTGGGGACAGGGGGCAATGAGCAGTTCTTC
>TRBV10-1|.|15|TRBJ1-1|.
CASNCKEQMNTEAFF
TGCGCCAGCAACTGCAAGGAACAGATGAACACTGAAGCTTTCTTT
>TRBV15|.|14|TRBJ2-7|TRBD1
CATREDRGPGEQYF
TGTGCCACCAGAGAGGACAGGGGGCCTGGCGAGCAGTACTTC
>TRBV16|.|15|TRBJ1-1|.
CASSQSEGANTEAFF
TGTGCCAGCAGCCAATCAGAAGGGGCAAACACTGAAGCTTTCTTT
>TRBV5-4|.|15|TRBJ1-2|.
CASSLRVGEGYGYTF
TGTGCCAGCAGCTTGAGGGTAGGGGAAGGGTATGGCTACACCTTC
>TRBV6-5|few|14|TRBJ2-7|TRBD2
CASSYTSGSYEQYF
TGTGCCAGCAGTTACACTAGCGGGAGCTACGAGCAGTACTTC
>TRBV5-6|.|13|TRBJ2-3|.
CASARSSTDTQYF
TGTGCCAGCGCCAGGTCTAGCACAGATACGCAGTATTTT
>TRBV10-2|.|13|TRBJ2-5|TRBD1
CASSEWDRETQYF
TGCGCCAGCAGTGAGTGGGACAGAGAGACCCAGTACTTC
>TRBV5-6|few|16|TRBJ2-3|TRBD1
CASSLPQGAGTDTQYF
TGTGCCAGCAGCTTGCCACAGGGGGCTGGCACAGATACGCAGTATTTT
>TRBV7-2|.|16|TRBJ2-7|.
CASSPTPGTTGTKQYF
TGTGCCAGCAGCCCCACTCCCGGGACAACGGGTACCAAGCAGTACTTC
>TRBV7-3|.|16|TRBJ1-5|.
CASSSGHAGRNQPQHF
TGTGCCAGCAGCTCCGGACATGCTGGTCGCAATCAGCCCCAGCATTTT
>TRBV9|.|14|TRBJ1-1|TRBD1
CASSVEGGNTEAFF
TGTGCCAGCAGCGTAGAAGGGGGCAACACTGAAGCTTTCTTT
>TRBV5-1|.|14|TRBJ2-7|TRBD2
CASSLRREGYEQYF
TGCGCCAGCAGCTTGCGGCGGGAGGGCTACGAGCAGTACTTC
>TRBV9|.|20|TRBJ2-3|TRBD2
CASSVQPPTRTSGATDTQYF
TGTGCCAGCAGCGTCCAACCCCCCACCCGGACTAGCGGGGCCACAGATACGCAGTATTTT
>TRBV2|.|15|TRBJ1-6|TRBD1
CATQRQGSRNSPLHF
TGTGCCACCCAGAGACAGGGTAGTCGCAATTCACCCCTCCACTTT
>TRBV28|.|15|TRBJ2-5|.
CASSFLGREQETQYF
TGTGCCAGCAGTTTCCTAGGACGGGAGCAAGAGACCCAGTACTTC
>TRBV5-4|.|17|TRBJ2-2|.
CASSRNRGATNIGELFF
TGTGCCAGCAGCCGCAATCGGGGAGCGACGAACATCGGGGAGCTGTTTTTT